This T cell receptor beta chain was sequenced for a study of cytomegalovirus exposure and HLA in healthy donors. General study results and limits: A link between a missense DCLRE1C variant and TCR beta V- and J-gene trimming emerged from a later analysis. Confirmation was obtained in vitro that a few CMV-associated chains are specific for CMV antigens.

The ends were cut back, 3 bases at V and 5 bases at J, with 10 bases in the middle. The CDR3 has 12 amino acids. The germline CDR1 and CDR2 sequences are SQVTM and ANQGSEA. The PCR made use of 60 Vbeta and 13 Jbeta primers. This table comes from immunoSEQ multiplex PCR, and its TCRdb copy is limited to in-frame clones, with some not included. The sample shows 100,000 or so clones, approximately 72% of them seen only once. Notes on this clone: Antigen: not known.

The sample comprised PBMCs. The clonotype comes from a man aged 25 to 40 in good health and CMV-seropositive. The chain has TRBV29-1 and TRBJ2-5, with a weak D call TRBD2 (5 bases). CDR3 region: CSVEAKRETQYF. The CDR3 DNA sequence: TGCAGCGTTGAGGCCAAGCGGGAGACCCAGTACTTC.